A single sample gave rise to the 2 T cell receptor beta chains below, sequenced in a study of control samples from healthy donors and cancer patients. This table comes from immunoSEQ multiplex PCR, and its TCRdb copy is limited to in-frame clones, with some not included. The sample carries roughly 59,000 clones, 80% to 95% recorded once. Sequenced sample: PBMCs. The receptors originated from a man between 35 and 55 years old with colorectal cancer.

The chain couples TRBV30 to TRBJ1-6; 7 bases align to TRBD1. The V gene's germline CDR1 is GTSNPN and CDR2 SVGIG (reference sequence). The CDR3 totals 13 residues. With V trimmed by 6 bases and J by 9 bases, 8 bases remained unmatched. The CDR3 spells CACNPGGSSPLHF. The CDR3 nucleotides are TGTGCCTGTAACCCAGGGGGTAGTTCACCCCTCCACTTT.

V is TRBV9 and J is TRBJ1-2; 12 positions agree with TRBD1. Looked up from germline, CDR1 is SGDLS and CDR2 is YYNGEE. The CDR3 length is 14 residues. Trimming cost V 2 bases and J 12 bases; bases outside gene matches: 8. CDR3 DNA: TGTGCCAGCAGCGTCGCTGGGACAGGGGGCTCTGACACCTTC. This codes for CASSVAGTGGSDTF.